Here is one T cell receptor beta chain with its context. This sample is part of a study of blood T cells in healthy people across ages. This CDR3 comprises 14 residues. Trimming shortened V by 2 bases and J by 2 bases, and 7 bases separated the two germline ends. CDR1 and CDR2 from the germline V gene are PRHDT and FYEKMQ (reference sequence). It was with a sample-barcoded 5' primer and a J-beta primer mix that a second PCR of roughly 6 to 11 cycles was run. One entry per CDR3 protein, called by TCRdb with MiXCR from the 5' RACE reads. Of 1.5 million to 2 million distinct CDR3 sequences in the sample, approximately 30% were seen once.

The chain employs TRBV13 and TRBJ2-1; D unresolved. This receptor was identified in a woman under 40 in good health. The specimen was blood. CDR3 nucleotides: TGTGCCAGCAGCTTATGCTACACCTACAATGAGCAGTTCTTC. This translates into CASSLCYTYNEQFF.